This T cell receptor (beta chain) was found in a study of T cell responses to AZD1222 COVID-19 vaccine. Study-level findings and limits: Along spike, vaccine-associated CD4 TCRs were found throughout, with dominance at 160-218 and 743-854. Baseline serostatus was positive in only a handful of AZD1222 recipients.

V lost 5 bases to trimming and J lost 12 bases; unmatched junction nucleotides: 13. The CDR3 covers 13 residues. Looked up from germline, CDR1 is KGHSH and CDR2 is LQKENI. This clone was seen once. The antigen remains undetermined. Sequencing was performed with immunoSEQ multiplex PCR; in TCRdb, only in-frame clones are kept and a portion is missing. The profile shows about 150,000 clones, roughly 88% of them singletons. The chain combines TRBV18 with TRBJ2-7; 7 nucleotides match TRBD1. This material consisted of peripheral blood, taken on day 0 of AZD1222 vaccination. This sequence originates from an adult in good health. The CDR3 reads CASSMDRQRESYF. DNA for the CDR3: TGTGCCAGCTCAATGGACAGGCAAAGGGAGTCGTACTTC.